The 5 T cell receptor beta chains given below trace back to one sample, sequenced in a study of identical twins (TCRdb year 2016). Library prep was done by 5' RACE. Sequenced using an Illumina HiSeq 2000. TCRdb reprocessing: public reads trimmed at Q25 with fastp, clones called with MiXCR, in-frame beta chains kept. Entries are consolidated by CDR3 protein sequence, retaining the most common genes and DNA. Present in this sample are 550,000 to 700,000 distinct CDR3 sequences, 21% of which were seen just once. The ten top clones hold more than 4% of the sample. This sample was shared with a second study, whose subject was T cells expressing NK-cell markers.

Sequencing input: PBMCs. Receptor source: a woman aged 18-29 years in good health.

This clonotype turned up a few times. The V call is TRBV7-2, the J call TRBJ2-4; possibly TRBD1 or TRBD2 for D (5 bases each). The CDR3 is 14 amino acids. Germline CDR1 and CDR2: SGHTA and FQGNSA. Trimming removed 5 bases at V and 6 bases at J, with 14 bases between. The CDR3 region is CASSPWGSGNIQYF. The CDR3 DNA is TGTGCCAGCAGCCCCTGGGGGTCGGGAAACATTCAGTACTTC.

V and J are TRBV27 and TRBJ2-1; D is perhaps TRBD2 (6 bases). Germline V gene lookup returns CDR1 MNHEY and CDR2 SMNVEV (reference sequence). With 2 bases removed from V and 6 bases from J, the gap between germline ends came to 11 bases. The CDR3 runs to 14 residues. The CDR3 DNA reads as TGTGCCAGCAGTTTAAGGGAGGCCTTCAATGAGCAGTTCTTC. Translating gives CASSLREAFNEQFF.

This clonotype was recorded at least ten times. The genes are TRBV12-3 or TRBV12-4 and TRBJ2-1; 8 bases agree with TRBD2. This CDR3 is built from 15 residues. V dropped 3 bases and J dropped 2; count of bases not matched to a gene: 3. The CDR3 region is CASSFGAGAYNEQFF. The CDR3 nucleotides are TGTGCCAGCAGTTTTGGAGCGGGGGCCTACAATGAGCAGTTCTTC.

The chain joins TRBV12-3 or TRBV12-4 to TRBJ1-3, with D unclear. The CDR3 length is 12 residues. The V gene lost 2 bases and the J gene lost 11 bases, with 10 bases spanning the gap. In nucleotides, the CDR3 is TGTGCCAGCAGTTTAACGGGTACTGCCATATATTTT. Protein: CASSLTGTAIYF.

Only a few counts were recorded for this clonotype. V is TRBV24-1 and J is TRBJ2-2, with 8 positions matching TRBD1. Germline assignment: CDR1 KGHDR and CDR2 SFDVKD. Unmatched junction bases numbered 4, after V lost 5 bases and J lost 3 bases. The CDR3 has 15 amino acids. The CDR3 DNA sequence: TGTGCCACCAGTGCAGGGGGCCTCGACACCGGGGAGCTGTTTTTT. It yields the protein CATSAGGLDTGELFF.